Included here is one TCR beta chain sequence, with context. Its target is unknown. The CDR3 has 16 amino acids. The ends lost 5 bases at V and 0 bases at J; junction bases unmatched: 4. Germline V CDR1 and CDR2: SNHLY, FYNNEI. This sample is part of a study of T cell responses to AZD1222 COVID-19 vaccine. Overall study context: Recipients boosted at about 4 weeks or about 12 weeks are pooled. Points from the study as a whole: Only after the peak T cell response were repertoires sampled. Reportedly, close to half of spike-specific TCRs are directed against unmutated variant regions. Donor demographics were predominantly white British with a female majority; clonal diversity may be underestimated.

Here immunoSEQ multiplex PCR was the method, and the copy in TCRdb shows in-frame clones only, minus some. The data show about 120,000 clones, with over 75% seen just once and 1% to 1.5% held by the top ten. The gene calls are TRBV2 and TRBJ2-3, with 11 bases lining up with TRBD2. The receptor was derived from an adult in good health. This sample comprised peripheral blood, obtained on day 0 of AZD1222 vaccination. CDR3 in amino acids: CASSRLAGISTDTQYF. The CDR3, as DNA: TGTGCCAGCAGTCGACTAGCGGGGATCAGCACAGATACGCAGTATTTT.